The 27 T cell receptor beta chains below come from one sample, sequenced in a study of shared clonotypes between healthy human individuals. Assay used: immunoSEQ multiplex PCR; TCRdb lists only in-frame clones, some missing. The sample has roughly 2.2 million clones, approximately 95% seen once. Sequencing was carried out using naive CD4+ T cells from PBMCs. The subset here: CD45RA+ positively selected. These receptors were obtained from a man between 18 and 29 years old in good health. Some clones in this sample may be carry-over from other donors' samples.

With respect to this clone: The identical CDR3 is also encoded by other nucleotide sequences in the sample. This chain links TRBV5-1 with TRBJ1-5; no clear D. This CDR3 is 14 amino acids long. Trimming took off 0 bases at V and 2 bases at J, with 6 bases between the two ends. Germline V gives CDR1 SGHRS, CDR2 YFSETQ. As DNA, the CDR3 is TGCGCCAGCAGCTTGGGCGGTGGCAATCAGCCCCAGCATTTT. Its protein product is CASSLGGGNQPQHF.

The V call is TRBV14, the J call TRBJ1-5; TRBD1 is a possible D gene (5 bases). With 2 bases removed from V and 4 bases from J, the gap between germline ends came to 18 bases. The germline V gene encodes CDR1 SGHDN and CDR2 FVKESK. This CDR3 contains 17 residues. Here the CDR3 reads CASSQYWPRWTNQPQHF. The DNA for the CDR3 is TGTGCCAGCAGCCAATACTGGCCCAGGTGGACAAATCAGCCCCAGCATTTT.

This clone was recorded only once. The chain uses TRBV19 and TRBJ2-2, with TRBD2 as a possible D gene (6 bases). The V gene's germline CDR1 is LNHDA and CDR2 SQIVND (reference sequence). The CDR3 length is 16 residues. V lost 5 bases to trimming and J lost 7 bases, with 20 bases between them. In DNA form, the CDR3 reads TGTGCCAGTAGTCTAGGATGGAGGGTCAAGGGCGGGGAGCTGTTTTTT. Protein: CASSLGWRVKGGELFF.

The CDR3 bases are TGTGCCAGCACCTCACCAGGGGGCGCGGACCTAAACTATGGCTACACCTTC. Its protein is CASTSPGGADLNYGYTF. The chain is built from TRBV28 and TRBJ1-2; 8 nucleotides align to TRBD1. The V and J ends lost 7 bases and 2 bases, in that order; junction bases with no gene match: 15. This CDR3 has 17 amino acids. CDR1 and CDR2 from the germline V gene are MDHEN and SYDVKM.

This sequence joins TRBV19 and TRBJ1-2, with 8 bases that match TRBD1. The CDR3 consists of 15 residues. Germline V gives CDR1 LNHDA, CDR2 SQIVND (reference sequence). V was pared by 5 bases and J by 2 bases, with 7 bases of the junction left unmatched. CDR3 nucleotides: TGTGCCAGTAGTCTCAGACAGGGGCTCAACTATGGCTACACCTTC. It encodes CASSLRQGLNYGYTF.

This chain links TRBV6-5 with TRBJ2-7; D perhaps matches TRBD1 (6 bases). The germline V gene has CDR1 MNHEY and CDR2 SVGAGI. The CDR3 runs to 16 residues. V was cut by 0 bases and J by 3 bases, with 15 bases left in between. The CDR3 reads CASSYSTGLGGYEQYF. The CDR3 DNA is TGTGCCAGCAGTTACTCTACAGGGTTAGGAGGCTACGAGCAGTACTTC.

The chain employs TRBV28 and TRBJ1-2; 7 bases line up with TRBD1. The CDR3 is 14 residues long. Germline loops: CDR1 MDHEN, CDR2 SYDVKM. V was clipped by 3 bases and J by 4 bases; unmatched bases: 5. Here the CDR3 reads CASSFNYRGYGYTF. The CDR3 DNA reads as TGTGCCAGCAGTTTCAATTACAGGGGCTATGGCTACACCTTC.

The CDR3 region has the DNA TGTGCCAGCAGCTTAGGGACGGGATATGACGAAAAACTGTTTTTT. This sequence encodes CASSLGTGYDEKLFF. The V call is TRBV7-9, the J call TRBJ1-4; no firm D call. This CDR3 has 15 residues. Germline V gene sequence: CDR1 SEHNR, CDR2 FQNEAQ (reference sequence). V was cut by 1 base and J by 8 bases, with 14 bases left in between.

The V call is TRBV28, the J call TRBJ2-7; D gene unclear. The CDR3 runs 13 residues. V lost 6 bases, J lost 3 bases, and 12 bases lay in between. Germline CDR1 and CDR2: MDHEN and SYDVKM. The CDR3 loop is CASRPTKNYEQYF. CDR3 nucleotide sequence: TGTGCCAGCAGACCGACGAAGAACTACGAGCAGTACTTC.

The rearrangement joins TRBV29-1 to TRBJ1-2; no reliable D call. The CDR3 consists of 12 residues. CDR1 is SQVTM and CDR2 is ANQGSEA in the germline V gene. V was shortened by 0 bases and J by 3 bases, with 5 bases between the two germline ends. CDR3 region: CSVEDQDYGYTF. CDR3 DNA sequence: TGCAGCGTTGAAGATCAGGACTATGGCTACACCTTC.

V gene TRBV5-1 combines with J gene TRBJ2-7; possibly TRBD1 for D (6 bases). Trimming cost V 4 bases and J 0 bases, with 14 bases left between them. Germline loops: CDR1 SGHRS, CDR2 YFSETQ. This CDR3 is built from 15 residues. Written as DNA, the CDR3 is TGCGCCAGCAGCCCCCGTGGGGGCGACTCCTACGAGCAGTACTTC. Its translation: CASSPRGGDSYEQYF.

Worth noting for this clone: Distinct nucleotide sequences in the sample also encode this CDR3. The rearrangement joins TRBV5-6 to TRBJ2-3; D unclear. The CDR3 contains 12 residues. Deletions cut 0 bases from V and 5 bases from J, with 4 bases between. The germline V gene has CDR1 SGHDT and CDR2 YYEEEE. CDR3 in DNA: TGTGCCAGCAGCTTGGGTGGAGATACGCAGTATTTT. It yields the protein CASSLGGDTQYF.

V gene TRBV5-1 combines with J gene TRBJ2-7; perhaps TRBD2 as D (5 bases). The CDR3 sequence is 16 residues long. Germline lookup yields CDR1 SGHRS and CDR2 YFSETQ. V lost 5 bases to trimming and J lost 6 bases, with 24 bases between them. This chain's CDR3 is CASRFGSASYDGEQYF. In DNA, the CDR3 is TGCGCCAGCAGGTTCGGATCTGCTAGCTACGACGGCGAGCAGTACTTC.

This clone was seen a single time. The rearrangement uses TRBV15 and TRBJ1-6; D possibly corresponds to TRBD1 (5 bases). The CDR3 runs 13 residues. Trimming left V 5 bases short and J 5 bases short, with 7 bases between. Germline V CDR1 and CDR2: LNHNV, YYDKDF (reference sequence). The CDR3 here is CATSGAHNSPLHF. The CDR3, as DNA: TGTGCCACCAGCGGGGCTCATAATTCACCCCTCCACTTT.

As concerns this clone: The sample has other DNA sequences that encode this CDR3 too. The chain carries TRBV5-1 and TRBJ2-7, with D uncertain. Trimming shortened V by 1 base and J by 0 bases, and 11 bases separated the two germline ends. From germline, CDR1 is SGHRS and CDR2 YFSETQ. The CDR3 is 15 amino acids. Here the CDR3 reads CASSLLPLSSYEQYF. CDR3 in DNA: TGCGCCAGCAGCTTGCTCCCGTTGAGCTCCTACGAGCAGTACTTC.

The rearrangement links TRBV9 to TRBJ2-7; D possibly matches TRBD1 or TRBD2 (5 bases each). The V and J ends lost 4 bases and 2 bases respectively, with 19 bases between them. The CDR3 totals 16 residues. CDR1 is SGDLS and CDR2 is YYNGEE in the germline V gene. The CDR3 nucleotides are TGTGCCAGCAGCCCTTTTGGGGGTGCAGGGACCTACGAGCAGTACTTC. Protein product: CASSPFGGAGTYEQYF. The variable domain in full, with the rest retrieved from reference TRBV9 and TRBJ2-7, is DSGVTQTPKHLITATGQRVTLRCSPRSGDLSVYWYQQSLDQGLQFLIQYYNGEERAKGNILERFSAQQFPDLHSELNLSSLELGDSALYFCASSPFGGAGTYEQYFGPGTRLTVT.

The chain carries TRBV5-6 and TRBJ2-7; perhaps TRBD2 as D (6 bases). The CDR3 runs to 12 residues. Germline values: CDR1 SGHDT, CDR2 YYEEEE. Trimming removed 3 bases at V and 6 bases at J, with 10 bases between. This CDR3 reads CASSWRAGEQYF. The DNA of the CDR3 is TGTGCCAGCAGCTGGAGGGCCGGCGAGCAGTACTTC.

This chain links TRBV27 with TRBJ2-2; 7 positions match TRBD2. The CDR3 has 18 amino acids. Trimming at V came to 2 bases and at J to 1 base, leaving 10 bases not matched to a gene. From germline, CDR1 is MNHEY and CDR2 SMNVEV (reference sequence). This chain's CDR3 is CASSLHSWLAENTGELFF. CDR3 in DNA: TGTGCCAGCAGTTTACACTCTTGGCTAGCGGAGAACACCGGGGAGCTGTTTTTT.

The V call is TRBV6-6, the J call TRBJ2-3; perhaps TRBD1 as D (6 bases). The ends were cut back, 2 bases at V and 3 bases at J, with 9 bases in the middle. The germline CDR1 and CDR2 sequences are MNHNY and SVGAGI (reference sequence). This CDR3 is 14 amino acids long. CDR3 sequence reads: CASSYGQYTDTQYF. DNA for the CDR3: TGTGCCAGCAGTTACGGACAGTATACAGATACGCAGTATTTT.

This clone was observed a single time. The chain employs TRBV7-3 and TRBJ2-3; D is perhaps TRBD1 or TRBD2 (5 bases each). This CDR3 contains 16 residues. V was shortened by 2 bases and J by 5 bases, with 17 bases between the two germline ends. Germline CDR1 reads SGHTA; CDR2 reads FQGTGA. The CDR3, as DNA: TGTGCCAGCAGCTTAGGCCCGGGGCCCGGGGTAGATACGCAGTATTTT. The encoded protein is CASSLGPGPGVDTQYF.

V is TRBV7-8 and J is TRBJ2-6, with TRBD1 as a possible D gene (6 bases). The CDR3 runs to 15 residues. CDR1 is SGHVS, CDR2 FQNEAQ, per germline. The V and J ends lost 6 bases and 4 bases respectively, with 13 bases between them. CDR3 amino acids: CASSFTGHGANVLTF. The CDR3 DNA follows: TGTGCCAGCAGTTTCACAGGGCACGGGGCCAACGTCCTGACTTTC.

CDR3: CASSQTRPRANEKLFF. The DNA for the CDR3 is TGTGCCAGCAGCCAAACCCGCCCCAGGGCTAATGAAAAACTGTTTTTT. The V gene is TRBV7-9, the J gene TRBJ1-4; tentative D call: TRBD1 (5 bases). The CDR3 contains 16 residues. Trimming cost V 5 bases and J 3 bases, with 16 bases left between them. Germline CDR1 is SEHNR and CDR2 is FQNEAQ (reference sequence).

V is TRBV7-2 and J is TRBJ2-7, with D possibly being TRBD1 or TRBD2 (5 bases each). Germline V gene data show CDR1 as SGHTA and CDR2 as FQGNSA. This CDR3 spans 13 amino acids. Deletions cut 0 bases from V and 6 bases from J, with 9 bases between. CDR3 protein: CASSLAWGREQYF. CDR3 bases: TGTGCCAGCAGCTTAGCGTGGGGACGCGAGCAGTACTTC.

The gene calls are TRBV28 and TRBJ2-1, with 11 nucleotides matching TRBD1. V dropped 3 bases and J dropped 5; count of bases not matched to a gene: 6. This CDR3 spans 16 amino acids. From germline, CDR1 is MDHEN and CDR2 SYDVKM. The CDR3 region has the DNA TGTGCCAGCAGTTTTGGCGGGACAGGGGGGGACAATGAGCAGTTCTTC. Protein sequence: CASSFGGTGGDNEQFF.

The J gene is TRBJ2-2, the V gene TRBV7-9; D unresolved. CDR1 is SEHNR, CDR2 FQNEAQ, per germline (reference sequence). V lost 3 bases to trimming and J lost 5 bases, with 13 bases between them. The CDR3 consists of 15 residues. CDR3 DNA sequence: TGTGCCAGCAGCTTTGGGCAGTTGGTGACCGGGGAGCTGTTTTTT. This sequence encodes CASSFGQLVTGELFF.

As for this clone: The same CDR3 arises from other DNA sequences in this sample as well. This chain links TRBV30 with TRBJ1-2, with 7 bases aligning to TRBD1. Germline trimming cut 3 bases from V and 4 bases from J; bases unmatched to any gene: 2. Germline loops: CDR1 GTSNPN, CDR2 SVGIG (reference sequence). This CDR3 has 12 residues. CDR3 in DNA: TGTGCCTGGAGCGGGACAGCCTATGGCTACACCTTC. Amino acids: CAWSGTAYGYTF.

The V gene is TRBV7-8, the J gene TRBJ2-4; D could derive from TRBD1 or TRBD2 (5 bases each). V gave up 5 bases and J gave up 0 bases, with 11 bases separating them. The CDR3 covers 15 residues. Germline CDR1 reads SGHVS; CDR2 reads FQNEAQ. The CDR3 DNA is TGTGCCAGCAGCGTAGATGGGGGAGCCAAAAACATTCAGTACTTC. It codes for CASSVDGGAKNIQYF.